This record covers a single T cell receptor beta chain. The data were taken from a study of blood T cell repertoires in COVID-19. Study as a whole: PBMCs, B-cell-depleted T cells, or T cells provided the cDNA or gDNA that made up the material.

CDR1 and CDR2 from the germline V gene are MNHNY and SVGAGI (reference sequence). V trimming: 5 bases; J trimming: 1 base; junction bases outside the gene matches: 3. This CDR3 region has 15 residues. Sequencing used immunoSEQ multiplex PCR; TCRdb keeps in-frame clones, though not all of them. Of some 80,000 clones listed, roughly 85% are singletons. The rearrangement joins TRBV6-6 to TRBJ2-1; 9 bases are shared with TRBD1. The sequencing sample was made of peripheral blood. The receptor was derived from a man aged 60 to 69 with COVID-19, enrolled during active disease. DNA of the CDR3: TGTGCCAGCAGTGGACAGGGGTCGTCCTACAATGAGCAGTTCTTC. Protein: CASSGQGSSYNEQFF.